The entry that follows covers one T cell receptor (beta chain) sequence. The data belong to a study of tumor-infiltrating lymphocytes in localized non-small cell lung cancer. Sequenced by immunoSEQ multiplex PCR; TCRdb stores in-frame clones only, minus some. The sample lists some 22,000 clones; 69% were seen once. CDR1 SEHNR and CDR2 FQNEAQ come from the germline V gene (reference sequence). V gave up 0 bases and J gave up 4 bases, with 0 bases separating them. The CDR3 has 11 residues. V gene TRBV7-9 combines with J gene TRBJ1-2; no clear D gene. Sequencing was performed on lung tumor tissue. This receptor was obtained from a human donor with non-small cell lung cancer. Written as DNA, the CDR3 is TGTGCCAGCAGCTTAGCCTATGGCTACACCTTC. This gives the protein CASSLAYGYTF.